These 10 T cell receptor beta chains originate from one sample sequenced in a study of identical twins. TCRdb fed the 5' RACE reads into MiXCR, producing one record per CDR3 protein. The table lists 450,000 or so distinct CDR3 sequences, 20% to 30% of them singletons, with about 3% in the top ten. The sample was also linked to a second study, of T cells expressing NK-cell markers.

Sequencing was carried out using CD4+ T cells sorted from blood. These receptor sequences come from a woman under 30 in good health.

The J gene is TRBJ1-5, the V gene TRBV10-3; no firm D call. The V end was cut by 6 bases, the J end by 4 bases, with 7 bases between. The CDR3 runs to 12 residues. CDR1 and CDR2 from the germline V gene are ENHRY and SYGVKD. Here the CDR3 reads CAIRSANQPQHF. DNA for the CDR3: TGTGCCATCAGGTCAGCGAATCAGCCCCAGCATTTT.

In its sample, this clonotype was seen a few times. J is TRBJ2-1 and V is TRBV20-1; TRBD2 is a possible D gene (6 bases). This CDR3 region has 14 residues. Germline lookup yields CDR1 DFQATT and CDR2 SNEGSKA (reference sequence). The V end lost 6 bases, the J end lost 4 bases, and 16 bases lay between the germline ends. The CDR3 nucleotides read TGCAGTGCCCGTCGGGAGATGGGATACAATGAGCAGTTCTTC. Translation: CSARREMGYNEQFF.

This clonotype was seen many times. In DNA, the CDR3 is TGTGCCAGCTCAGGGCTGGCTGGAAACACCATATATTTT. This sequence encodes CASSGLAGNTIYF. The rearrangement uses TRBV25-1 and TRBJ1-3, with D tentatively TRBD1 (5 bases). V was cut by 8 bases and J by 2 bases, with 10 bases left in between. CDR3 length: 13 amino acids. Germline V gene data show CDR1 as MGHDK and CDR2 as SYGVNS.

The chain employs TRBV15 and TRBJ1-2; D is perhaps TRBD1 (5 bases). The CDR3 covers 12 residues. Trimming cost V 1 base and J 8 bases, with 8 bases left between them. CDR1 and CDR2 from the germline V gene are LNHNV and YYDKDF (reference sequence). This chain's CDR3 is CATSRVRGGYTF. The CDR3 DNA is TGTGCCACCAGCAGAGTACGGGGCGGCTACACCTTC.

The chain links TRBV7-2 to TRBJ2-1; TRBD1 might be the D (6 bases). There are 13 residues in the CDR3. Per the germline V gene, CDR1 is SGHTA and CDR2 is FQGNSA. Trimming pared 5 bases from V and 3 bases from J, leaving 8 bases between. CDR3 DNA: TGTGCCAGCAGCAGGGGGAACTACAATGAGCAGTTCTTC. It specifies CASSRGNYNEQFF. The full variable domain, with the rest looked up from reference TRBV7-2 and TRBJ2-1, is GAGVSQSPSNKVTEKGKDVELRCDPISGHTALYWYRQSLGQGLEFLIYFQGNSAPDKSGLPSDRFSAERTGGSVSTLTIQRTQQEDSAVYLCASSRGNYNEQFFGPGTRLTVL.

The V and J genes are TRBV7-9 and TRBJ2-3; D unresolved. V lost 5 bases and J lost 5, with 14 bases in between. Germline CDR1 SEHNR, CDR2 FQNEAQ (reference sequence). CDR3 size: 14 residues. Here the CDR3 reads CASSQASVEDTQYF. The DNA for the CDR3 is TGTGCCAGCAGCCAGGCGAGTGTTGAAGATACGCAGTATTTT.

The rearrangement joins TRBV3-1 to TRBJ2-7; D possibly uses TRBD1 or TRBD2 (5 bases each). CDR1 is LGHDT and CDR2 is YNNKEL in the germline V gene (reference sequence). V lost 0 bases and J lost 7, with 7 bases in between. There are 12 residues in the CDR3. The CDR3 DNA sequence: TGTGCCAGCAGCCAAGAGGGACGTGAGCAGTACTTC. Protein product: CASSQEGREQYF.

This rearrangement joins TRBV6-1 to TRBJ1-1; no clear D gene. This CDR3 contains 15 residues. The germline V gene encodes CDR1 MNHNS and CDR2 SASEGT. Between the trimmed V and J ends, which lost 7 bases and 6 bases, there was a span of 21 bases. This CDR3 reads CASIDDQVRYAEAFF. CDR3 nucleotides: TGTGCCAGCATTGACGATCAGGTTAGGTACGCTGAAGCTTTCTTT.

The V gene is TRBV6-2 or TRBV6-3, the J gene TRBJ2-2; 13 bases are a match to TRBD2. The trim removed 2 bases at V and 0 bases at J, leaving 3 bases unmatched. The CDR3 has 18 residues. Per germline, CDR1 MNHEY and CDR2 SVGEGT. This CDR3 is CASSYTGTSGANTGELFF. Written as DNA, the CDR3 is TGTGCCAGCAGTTACACCGGGACTAGCGGGGCGAACACCGGGGAGCTGTTTTTT.

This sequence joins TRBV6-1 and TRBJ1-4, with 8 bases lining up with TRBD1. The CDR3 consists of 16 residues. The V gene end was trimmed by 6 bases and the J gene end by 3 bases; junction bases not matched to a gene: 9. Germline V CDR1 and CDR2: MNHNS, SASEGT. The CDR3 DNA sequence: TGTGCCAGCAGACGGACAGGGATTTGGCCTAATGAAAAACTGTTTTTT. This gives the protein CASRRTGIWPNEKLFF.